The clone carrying this TCR beta chain was detected only once. Methods used by the authors: For nucleated cells, counts were estimated from reference gene primer amplification. The data were produced by immunoSEQ multiplex PCR, yet TCRdb's version contains in-frame clones alone and is incomplete. The V and J calls and clone size come from that table; D and trimming were worked out from the DNA. The sample carries roughly 81,000 clones, over 70% recorded once. CDR1 MGHRA and CDR2 YSYEKL come from the germline V gene. With 3 bases removed from V and 7 bases from J, the gap between germline ends came to 10 bases. There are 13 residues in the CDR3. The data derive from a study of blood T cell repertoires in COVID-19. Study information: There were acute and convalescent COVID-19 samples, and they came from the United States, Italy and Spain.

Sequenced input: peripheral blood. The rearrangement joins TRBV4-1 to TRBJ1-5; TRBD1 is a possible D gene (5 bases). The origin of this receptor is an elderly man with active or convalescent COVID-19. CDR3 protein: CASSQWGGQPQHF. In DNA form, the CDR3 reads TGCGCCAGCAGCCAGTGGGGCGGACAGCCCCAGCATTTT.